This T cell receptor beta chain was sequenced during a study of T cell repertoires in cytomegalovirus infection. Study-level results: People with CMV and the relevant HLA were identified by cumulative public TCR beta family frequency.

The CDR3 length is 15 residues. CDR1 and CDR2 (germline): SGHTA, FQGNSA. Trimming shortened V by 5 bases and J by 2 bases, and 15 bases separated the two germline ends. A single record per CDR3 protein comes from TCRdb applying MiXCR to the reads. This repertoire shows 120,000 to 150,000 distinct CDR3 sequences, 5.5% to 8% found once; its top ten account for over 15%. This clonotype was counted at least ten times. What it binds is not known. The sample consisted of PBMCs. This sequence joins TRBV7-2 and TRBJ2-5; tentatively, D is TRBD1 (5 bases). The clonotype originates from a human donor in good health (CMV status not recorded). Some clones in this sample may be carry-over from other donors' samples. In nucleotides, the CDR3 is TGTGCCAGCAGCCCTAGACTTGGACAACAAGAGACCCAGTACTTC. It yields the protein CASSPRLGQQETQYF.